This TCR beta chain was found in a study of cytomegalovirus exposure and HLA in healthy donors. Study-level background: Across some 400 genotyped donors, roughly 80% landed in the Caucasian-associated ancestry cluster. Study outcomes and limitations: Testing in vitro showed a few CMV-associated chains specific for CMV antigens. For cytomegalovirus status, the classifier reportedly gave diagnoses with high specificity and sensitivity.

The PCR used 60 Vbeta and 13 Jbeta primers. In the authors' workflow: A follow-up analysis tallied tens of millions of unique TCR beta chains, roughly 11 million shared. Assay: immunoSEQ multiplex PCR; the TCRdb copy retains only in-frame clones and omits some. The V and J calls and the clone size are those of that table, but D and trimming were determined from the DNA. The profile shows around 91,000 clones, 64% of them singletons. Comments on this clone: Its target is not known.

The sample was PBMCs. This clonotype originated in a man aged 55 to 70 in good health and CMV-seronegative.

DNA for the CDR3: TGTGCCAGCAGCTTGGGTGCAATACGAGCTAACTATGGCTACACCTTC. Its protein product is CASSLGAIRANYGYTF. J is TRBJ1-2 and V is TRBV5-6, with D unclear. This CDR3 has 16 residues. Germline CDR1 reads SGHDT; CDR2 reads YYEEEE. Deletions cut 0 bases from V and 0 bases from J, with 12 bases between.